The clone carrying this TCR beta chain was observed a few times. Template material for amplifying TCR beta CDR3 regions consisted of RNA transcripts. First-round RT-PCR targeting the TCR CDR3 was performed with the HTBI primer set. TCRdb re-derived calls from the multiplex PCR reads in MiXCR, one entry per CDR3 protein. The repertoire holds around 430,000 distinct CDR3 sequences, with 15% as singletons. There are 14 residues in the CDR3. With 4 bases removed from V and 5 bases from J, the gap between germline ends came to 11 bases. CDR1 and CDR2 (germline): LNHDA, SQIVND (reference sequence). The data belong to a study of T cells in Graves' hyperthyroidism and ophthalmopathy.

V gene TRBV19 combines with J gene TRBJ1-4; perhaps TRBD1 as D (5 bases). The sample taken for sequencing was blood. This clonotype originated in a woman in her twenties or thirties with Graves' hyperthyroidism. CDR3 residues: CASSRGDANEKLFF. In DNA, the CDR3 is TGTGCCAGTAGTAGGGGGGACGCGAATGAAAAACTGTTTTTT.